Below are 18 T cell receptor beta chains sequenced from a single sample in a study of CD8 T cells in Susac syndrome. cDNA came from approximately 0.5 to 1 ug RNA primed by random hexamers. Each CDR3 protein is one row after TCRdb ran MiXCR on the immunoSEQ multiplex PCR reads. The sample carries 90,000 or so distinct CDR3 sequences, 85% to 95% recorded once. Sequencing used CD8+ T cells from PBMCs. The receptors derive from a human donor in good health.

The table lists this clonotype with a count of one. The rearrangement links TRBV7-9 to TRBJ2-7; 10 bases agree with TRBD2. The V segment lost 4 bases and the J segment 2 bases; nucleotides outside the gene matches: 5. Germline V lookup: CDR1 SEHNR, CDR2 FQNEAQ (reference sequence). The CDR3 sequence is 15 residues long. In DNA, the CDR3 is TGTGCCAGCAGCTCAGCGGGGGGGTACCCCTACGAGCAGTACTTC. As protein: CASSSAGGYPYEQYF.

The chain recombines TRBV2 with TRBJ2-6; 11 nucleotides align to TRBD1. The CDR3 extends over 18 amino acids. Unmatched junction bases numbered 7, after V lost 6 bases and J lost 0 bases. Germline V gene data show CDR1 as SNHLY and CDR2 as FYNNEI. The CDR3 DNA sequence: TGTGCCAGCAGCTCCGGGACAGGGGGTTTCTCTGGGGCCAACGTCCTGACTTTC. Its protein product is CASSSGTGGFSGANVLTF.

The chain joins TRBV14 to TRBJ1-1; D might be TRBD1 (5 bases). V lost 0 bases, J lost 11 bases, and 13 bases lay in between. Per the germline V gene, CDR1 is SGHDN and CDR2 is FVKESK. This CDR3 contains 13 residues. DNA of the CDR3: TGTGCCAGCAGCCAAGATCATAAGGGGACGGCTTTCTTT. Translated: CASSQDHKGTAFF.

The V call is TRBV7-9, the J call TRBJ1-1, with TRBD1 matching 7 bases. The V gene end was trimmed by 5 bases and the J gene end by 4 bases; junction bases not matched to a gene: 13. The germline V gene has CDR1 SEHNR and CDR2 FQNEAQ (reference sequence). CDR3 length equals 16 residues. CDR3 DNA: TGTGCCAGCAGCACCCGGCAGGGGGAGAGGAGCACTGAAGCTTTCTTT. It encodes CASSTRQGERSTEAFF.

The chain joins TRBV29-1 to TRBJ2-3; tentative D call: TRBD2 (6 bases). The CDR3 is 14 residues long. Between the trimmed V and J ends, which lost 4 bases and 10 bases, there was a span of 21 bases. Germline values: CDR1 SQVTM, CDR2 ANQGSEA. In nucleotides, the CDR3 is TGCAGCGTTGGACCGGGAGACGAAGTGGATGCGCAGTATTTT. This gives the protein CSVGPGDEVDAQYF.

The V gene is TRBV3-1, the J gene TRBJ2-3; 11 bases agree with TRBD2. The germline V gene has CDR1 LGHDT and CDR2 YNNKEL (reference sequence). The length of the CDR3 is 16 residues. V dropped 0 bases and J dropped 6; count of bases not matched to a gene: 5. DNA of the CDR3: TGTGCCAGCAGCCAAGAAGGGACTAGCGGTGTTGATACGCAGTATTTT. Residues: CASSQEGTSGVDTQYF.

The chain recombines TRBV29-1 with TRBJ2-6; D gene ambiguous. V was trimmed by 7 bases and J by 0 bases, leaving 13 bases between them. Looked up from germline, CDR1 is SQVTM and CDR2 is ANQGSEA. The length of the CDR3 is 15 residues. The CDR3 loop is CSARTLGSGANVLTF. The CDR3 DNA sequence: TGCAGCGCCCGGACCTTGGGCTCTGGGGCCAACGTCCTGACTTTC.

The V and J genes are TRBV13 and TRBJ2-7, with TRBD2 identical over 10 bases. CDR1 PRHDT and CDR2 FYEKMQ come from the germline V gene (reference sequence). The V gene end was trimmed by 4 bases and the J gene end by 7 bases; junction bases not matched to a gene: 7. The length of the CDR3 is 14 residues. The CDR3 loop reads CASSSGLAPGEQYF. Written as DNA, the CDR3 is TGTGCCAGCAGCTCGGGACTAGCGCCGGGGGAGCAGTACTTC. The full variable domain, rest sourced from reference TRBV13 and TRBJ2-7, is AAGVIQSPRHLIKEKRETATLKCYPIPRHDTVYWYQQGPGQDPQFLISFYEKMQSDKGSIPDRFSAQQFSDYHSELNMSSLELGDSALYFCASSSGLAPGEQYFGPGTRLTVT.

This chain joins TRBV2 and TRBJ1-1, with unresolved D. The V gene's germline CDR1 is SNHLY and CDR2 FYNNEI. V was pared by 1 base and J by 9 bases, with 18 bases between. The CDR3 runs 15 residues. This chain's CDR3 is CASSEDGRLGGKAFF. The CDR3 DNA is TGTGCCAGCAGTGAAGACGGTAGACTTGGAGGAAAAGCTTTCTTT.

V gene TRBV11-3 combines with J gene TRBJ2-7; possible D gene TRBD1, 6 bases. Germline V CDR1 and CDR2: SGHNT, YENEEA. The V and J ends lost 5 bases and 6 bases respectively, with 20 bases between them. There are 15 residues in the CDR3. The CDR3: CASSPSRGTSGEQYF. CDR3 sequence (DNA): TGTGCCAGCAGCCCTTCTAGGGGGACGTCCGGCGAGCAGTACTTC.

The chain joins TRBV2 to TRBJ2-2; D is uncertain. The CDR3 loop spans 14 amino acids. The germline V and J ends were trimmed by 1 base and 2 bases, with 5 bases remaining between them. Germline V gene data show CDR1 as SNHLY and CDR2 as FYNNEI. CDR3 amino acids: CASSEGLNTGELFF. The CDR3 nucleotides read TGTGCCAGCAGTGAAGGACTCAACACCGGGGAGCTGTTTTTT. The entire variable domain, with the rest obtained from reference TRBV2 and TRBJ2-2, is as follows: EPEVTQTPSHQVTQMGQEVILRCVPISNHLYFYWYRQILGQKVEFLVSFYNNEISEKSEIFDDQFSVERPDGSNFTLKIRSTKLEDSAMYFCASSEGLNTGELFFGEGSRLTVL.

Points on this clonotype: The conserved phenylalanine or tryptophan is not found at the CDR3 terminus, so this likely reflects a read error. The CDR3 reads CSVASPEAFL. Here the CDR3 DNA reads TGCAGCGTTGCGAGTCCTGAAGCTTTCCTT. The rearrangement uses TRBV29-1 and TRBJ1-1; D is unclear. Germline CDR1 reads SQVTM; CDR2 reads ANQGSEA. The CDR3 runs to 10 residues. Trimming took 4 bases from V and 6 from J, leaving 6 bases between them.

This chain uses TRBV19 with TRBJ2-5; 8 nucleotides line up with TRBD2. The CDR3 runs to 15 residues. Losses at the gene ends were 6 bases for V and 3 bases for J; bases not matched to a gene: 9. Germline CDR1 reads LNHDA; CDR2 reads SQIVND (reference sequence). CDR3 protein: CASRSTGTRKETQYF. The CDR3 nucleotides read TGTGCCAGTAGAAGCACCGGGACTAGAAAAGAGACCCAGTACTTC. The full variable domain, in which reference TRBV19 and TRBJ2-5 provide the parts outside the CDR3, is DGGITQSPKYLFRKEGQNVTLSCEQNLNHDAMYWYRQDPGQGLRLIYYSQIVNDFQKGDIAEGYSVSREKKESFPLTVTSAQKNPTAFYLCASRSTGTRKETQYFGPGTRLLVL.

This clonotype has only one observation. This chain links TRBV12-3 or TRBV12-4 with TRBJ1-2, with D uncertain. V lost 1 base to trimming and J lost 4 bases, with 7 bases between them. The CDR3 length is 13 residues. The CDR3 sequence is CASSLDPFYGYTF. In nucleotides, the CDR3 is TGTGCCAGCAGTTTAGATCCATTCTATGGCTACACCTTC.

The chain has TRBV19 and TRBJ1-2; D not resolved. V lost 9 bases and J 5 bases, leaving 16 bases between the germline ends. Germline loops: CDR1 LNHDA, CDR2 SQIVND (reference sequence). The CDR3 consists of 13 residues. This chain's CDR3 is CASFGPPRYGYTF. The CDR3 region has the DNA TGTGCCAGCTTTGGGCCACCACGTTATGGCTACACCTTC.

The table lists this clonotype with a count of one. The chain links TRBV25-1 to TRBJ2-7; D possibly corresponds to TRBD1 (5 bases). V shed 1 base and J shed 3 bases, with 10 bases lying between them. This CDR3 has 14 amino acids. Germline V gene lookup returns CDR1 MGHDK and CDR2 SYGVNS. CDR3 region: CASSESVTVYEQYF. CDR3 nucleotide sequence: TGTGCCAGCAGTGAATCGGTGACAGTCTACGAGCAGTACTTC.

The chain recombines TRBV5-5 with TRBJ2-7; D is undetermined. Trimming took 0 bases from V and 3 from J, leaving 7 bases between them. Per the germline V gene, CDR1 is SGHKS and CDR2 is YYEKEE (reference sequence). The CDR3 spans 13 residues. The CDR3 sequence: CASSLEGRYEQYF. CDR3 coding DNA: TGTGCCAGCAGCTTGGAAGGGCGCTACGAGCAGTACTTC.

J is TRBJ2-7 and V is TRBV14; D may be TRBD2 (5 bases). Germline loops: CDR1 SGHDN, CDR2 FVKESK. Trimming stripped 2 bases from V and 5 bases from J, with 7 bases between. There are 12 residues in the CDR3. The CDR3 spells CASSQIGNEQYF. CDR3 DNA sequence: TGTGCCAGCAGCCAAATCGGGAACGAGCAGTACTTC.